The rows below give T cell receptor beta chains drawn from one sample of a study of blood T cell repertoires in COVID-19. Sequencing was performed with immunoSEQ multiplex PCR; in TCRdb, only in-frame clones are kept and a portion is missing. In the table there are roughly 100,000 clones, about 79% of which are singletons. Input material: peripheral blood. All receptors derive from a man older than 75 with COVID-19, enrolled during active disease. CDR3s include the opening cysteine and the closing phenylalanine or tryptophan. Fields, in order: D gene, CDR3 length, clone size, V gene, J gene, CDR3 protein, CDR3 DNA. The D gene is left open where the match is weak. For some rows the clone size is stated as once, few or many, or as a class when expanded; others skip it.

TRBD1	16	-	TRBV19	TRBJ2-1	CASSTAGTGMYNEQFF	TGTGCCAGTAGTACCGCCGGGACAGGGATGTACAATGAGCAGTTCTTC
TRBD1	16	-	TRBV10-3	TRBJ1-5	CAISESGRGHGQPQHF	TGTGCCATCAGTGAGTCCGGCAGGGGGCACGGGCAGCCCCAGCATTTT
-	14	few	TRBV5-4	TRBJ1-2	CASSQGVAAGGYTF	TGTGCCAGCAGCCAAGGGGTCGCAGCTGGTGGCTACACCTTC
TRBD1	15	-	TRBV9	TRBJ1-6	CASSATGEDNSPLHF	TGTGCCAGCAGCGCAACAGGGGAGGATAATTCACCCCTCCACTTT
TRBD1	16	once	TRBV18	TRBJ1-5	CASSPPGQEMSQPQHF	TGTGCCAGCTCACCACCGGGACAGGAGATGAGTCAGCCCCAGCATTTT
TRBD1	18	-	TRBV5-1	TRBJ2-6	CASSISGTVSSGANVLTF	TGCGCCAGCAGCATTTCCGGGACAGTGTCTTCTGGGGCCAACGTCCTGACTTTC
TRBD2	16	-	TRBV28	TRBJ2-1	CASSSTGLAGGLEQFF	TGTGCCAGCAGTTCTACTGGACTAGCGGGAGGGCTGGAGCAGTTCTTC
-	15	-	TRBV7-8	TRBJ2-7	CASSPGPGSEYEQYF	TGTGCCAGCAGCCCCGGGCCGGGGAGTGAGTACGAGCAGTACTTC
-	15	-	TRBV9	TRBJ2-3	CASSAAGGRTDTQYF	TGTGCCAGCAGCGCAGCGGGTGGTCGAACAGATACGCAGTATTTT
-	14	-	TRBV9	TRBJ1-3	CASSGGGFGNTIYF	TGTGCCAGCAGCGGAGGGGGATTTGGAAACACCATATATTTT
TRBD2	15	-	TRBV18	TRBJ2-7	CASSPGGNGYYEQYF	TGTGCCAGCTCACCGGGAGGGAACGGATACTACGAGCAGTACTTC
-	16	once	TRBV9	TRBJ2-3	CASSAPGSRLGDTQYF	TGTGCCAGCAGCGCACCGGGGAGTCGTCTGGGAGATACGCAGTATTTT
-	17	-	TRBV4-3	TRBJ2-2	CASSQDGAGVDTGELFF	TGCGCCAGCAGCCAAGATGGGGCAGGGGTGGACACCGGGGAGCTGTTTTTT
-	17	-	TRBV6-2/TRBV6-3	TRBJ2-7	CASSYFPGGSGFYEQYF	TGTGCCAGCAGTTACTTCCCAGGGGGTAGCGGATTCTACGAGCAGTACTTC
-	14	-	TRBV29-1	TRBJ2-1	CSVELLSVYNEQFF	TGCAGCGTTGAATTACTTTCTGTCTACAATGAGCAGTTCTTC
TRBD1	15	few	TRBV9	TRBJ2-3	CASSVDGTGTDTQYF	TGTGCCAGCAGCGTAGATGGGACAGGCACAGATACGCAGTATTTT
-	16	-	TRBV18	TRBJ1-3	CASSPPGQSSGNTIYF	TGTGCCAGCTCACCACCTGGACAGTCCTCTGGAAACACCATATATTTT
-	12	-	TRBV5-1	TRBJ1-1	CASSPAGSEAFF	TGCGCCAGCAGCCCAGCAGGGTCAGAAGCTTTCTTT
-	17	-	TRBV21-1	TRBJ1-2	CASSKGGGPPPDYGYTF	TGTGCCAGCAGCAAAGGCGGGGGGCCACCTCCTGACTATGGCTATACCTTC
-	11	-	TRBV29-1	TRBJ2-1	CSVENSDEQFF	TGCAGCGTTGAAAACTCGGATGAGCAGTTCTTC
TRBD1	13	-	TRBV28	TRBJ1-2	CASARTGLYGYTF	TGTGCCAGCGCCCGGACAGGCCTCTATGGCTACACCTTC
TRBD1	15	-	TRBV27	TRBJ2-1	CASSRRTGEVDEQFF	TGTGCCAGCAGTCGCCGGACAGGGGAGGTGGATGAGCAGTTCTTC
-	15	once	TRBV4-1	TRBJ2-2	CASSQVLGVTGELFF	TGCGCCAGCAGCCAAGTGCTGGGAGTGACCGGGGAGCTGTTTTTT
-	14	-	TRBV7-2	TRBJ2-5	CASSLMALEKTQYF	TGTGCCAGCAGCTTAATGGCCTTGGAGAAAACCCAGTACTTC
TRBD1	17	-	TRBV18	TRBJ2-6	CASSPGQRDSGANVLTF	TGTGCCAGCTCACCGGGACAGAGGGACTCTGGGGCCAACGTCCTGACTTTC
-	13	-	TRBV7-3	TRBJ1-5	CASSSNSNQPQHF	TGTGCCAGCAGCTCAAATAGCAATCAGCCCCAGCATTTT